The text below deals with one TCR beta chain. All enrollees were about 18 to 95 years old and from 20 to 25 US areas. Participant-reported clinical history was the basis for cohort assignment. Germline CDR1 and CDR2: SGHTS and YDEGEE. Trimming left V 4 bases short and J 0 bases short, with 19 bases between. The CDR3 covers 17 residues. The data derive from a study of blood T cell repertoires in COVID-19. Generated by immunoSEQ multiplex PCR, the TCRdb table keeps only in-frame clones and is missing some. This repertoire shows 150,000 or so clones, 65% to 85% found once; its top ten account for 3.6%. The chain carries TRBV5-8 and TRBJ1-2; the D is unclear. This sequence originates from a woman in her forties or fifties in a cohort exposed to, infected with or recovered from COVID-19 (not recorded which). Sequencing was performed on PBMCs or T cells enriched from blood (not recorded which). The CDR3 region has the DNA TGTGCCAGCAGCGTCTCTCGGGGAGGGTGGCCTAACTATGGCTACACCTTC. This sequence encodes CASSVSRGGWPNYGYTF.